The clone carrying this T cell receptor beta chain occurred many times. The entry originates in a study of CD8+CD57+ T cells in acquired aplastic anemia. Genomic DNA templated the TCR beta VDJ and CDR3 profiling. Each CDR3 protein is one row after TCRdb ran MiXCR on the reads. Of approximately 65,000 distinct CDR3 sequences detected, roughly 54% appear once; the ten largest clones hold under 2.5%. The CDR3 has 16 residues. Trimming pared 1 base from V and 0 bases from J, leaving 11 bases between. Germline lookup yields CDR1 LGHDT and CDR2 YNNKEL (reference sequence). This receptor was obtained from a human donor in good health, serving as a control. The chain joins TRBV3-1 to TRBJ2-3; D remains ambiguous. Sample: sorted CD4+, CD8+, or CD8+CD57+ T cells (not recorded which) from PBMCs. The CDR3 nucleotides are TGTGCCAGCAGCCAAGTTTCGCTAACTAGCACAGATACGCAGTATTTT. Translating it yields CASSQVSLTSTDTQYF.